The present T cell receptor (beta chain) was sequenced within a study of OX40 agonist ivuxolimab in advanced cancers. CDR3 length equals 11 residues. Per germline, CDR1 LNHDA and CDR2 SQIVND (reference sequence). V was trimmed by 9 bases and J by 6 bases, leaving 11 bases between them. Method: immunoSEQ multiplex PCR; TCRdb's copy keeps in-frame clones and lacks some. The sample includes approximately 60,000 clones, under 85% seen only once; the top ten take approximately 6.8%. This specimen consisted of CD4+ or CD8+ T cells sorted from blood, obtained in a trial of the OX40 agonist ivuxolimab. The J gene is TRBJ1-1, the V gene TRBV19; D gene unclear. This receptor was obtained from an adult with an advanced solid tumor such as melanoma, head and neck, liver or kidney cancer. The CDR3 DNA is TGTGCCAGCAGAAAGACCGCTGAAGCTTTCTTT. Its protein is CASRKTAEAFF.